A single sample is the source of the 26 T cell receptor beta chains below, sequenced in a study of OX40 agonist ivuxolimab in advanced cancers. Produced via immunoSEQ multiplex PCR; TCRdb's table is partial and in-frame only. The data hold tens of thousands of clones, with approximately 90% observed a single time. The specimen was CD4+ or CD8+ T cells sorted from blood, collected in a trial of the OX40 agonist ivuxolimab. Receptors originate from an adult with an advanced solid tumor such as melanoma, head and neck, liver or kidney cancer.

This chain uses TRBV2 with TRBJ2-3; 9 bases align to TRBD1. V dropped 8 bases and J dropped 1; count of bases not matched to a gene: 4. CDR1 is SNHLY and CDR2 is FYNNEI in the germline V gene. The CDR3 has 14 amino acids. The CDR3 DNA reads as TGTGCCAGCTCGCGACAGGGGGGCACAGATACGCAGTATTTT. Its protein product is CASSRQGGTDTQYF. Using reference TRBV2 and TRBJ2-3 for the parts outside the CDR3, the full variable domain is EPEVTQTPSHQVTQMGQEVILRCVPISNHLYFYWYRQILGQKVEFLVSFYNNEISEKSEIFDDQFSVERPDGSNFTLKIRSTKLEDSAMYFCASSRQGGTDTQYFGPGTRLTVL.

A single count supports this clone. The chain carries TRBV5-1 and TRBJ1-1; TRBD1 aligns across 8 bases. The ends lost 4 bases at V and 0 bases at J; junction bases unmatched: 5. The CDR3 is 15 amino acids. Germline V lookup: CDR1 SGHRS, CDR2 YFSETQ. DNA of the CDR3: TGCGCCAGCAGCGGATCAGGGGGCCTGAACACTGAAGCTTTCTTT. This gives the protein CASSGSGGLNTEAFF.

The V call is TRBV7-6, the J call TRBJ2-3; D is undetermined. This CDR3 is built from 11 residues. Germline values: CDR1 SGHVS, CDR2 FNYEAQ. Trimming took 5 bases from V and 11 from J, leaving 11 bases between them. DNA of the CDR3: TGTGCCAGCAGCCCGTCTATTTGGCAGTATTTT. Its translation: CASSPSIWQYF. Full variable domain (missing parts from reference TRBV7-6 and TRBJ2-3): GAGVSQSPRYKVTKRGQDVALRCDPISGHVSLYWYRQALGQGPEFLTYFNYEAQQDKSGLPNDRFSAERPEGSISTLTIQRTEQRDSAMYRCASSPSIWQYFGPGTRLTVL.

The chain links TRBV5-1 to TRBJ1-3; D remains ambiguous. The germline V and J ends were trimmed by 3 bases and 0 bases, with 10 bases remaining between them. Germline loops: CDR1 SGHRS, CDR2 YFSETQ. The CDR3 runs 15 residues. CDR3 loop: CASSSETTSGNTIYF. The DNA for the CDR3 is TGCGCCAGCAGCTCCGAGACAACCTCTGGAAACACCATATATTTT.

The genes are TRBV5-1 and TRBJ1-4; 8 bases match TRBD1. There are 14 residues in the CDR3. V lost 4 bases to trimming and J lost 5 bases; unmatched junction nucleotides: 4. Looked up from germline, CDR1 is SGHRS and CDR2 is YFSETQ. The DNA of the CDR3 is TGCGCCAGCAGCCCGACAGGGGAAAATGAAAAACTGTTTTTT. This encodes CASSPTGENEKLFF.

V is TRBV6-1 and J is TRBJ1-2; the D gene is possibly TRBD1 (5 bases). Trimming shortened V by 3 bases and J by 7 bases, and 15 bases separated the two germline ends. The CDR3 is made up of 14 amino acids. In germline, CDR1 is MNHNS, CDR2 SASEGT. The CDR3 nucleotides are TGTGCCAGCAGTGATCGACAGCTTAGTTTTGGCTACACCTTC. Protein product: CASSDRQLSFGYTF.

This chain's CDR3 is CASSPAGQIYEQYF. Here the CDR3 DNA reads TGTGCCAGTAGTCCAGCGGGACAGATCTACGAGCAGTACTTC. The V call is TRBV19, the J call TRBJ2-7; tentatively, D is TRBD1 or TRBD2 (7 bases each). The length of the CDR3 is 14 residues. The V end lost 5 bases, the J end lost 3 bases, and 14 bases lay between the germline ends. Per the germline V gene, CDR1 is LNHDA and CDR2 is SQIVND (reference sequence). Full variable domain (outside the CDR3, taken from reference TRBV19 and TRBJ2-7): DGGITQSPKYLFRKEGQNVTLSCEQNLNHDAMYWYRQDPGQGLRLIYYSQIVNDFQKGDIAEGYSVSREKKESFPLTVTSAQKNPTAFYLCASSPAGQIYEQYFGPGTRLTVT.

The CDR3 protein is CASSFNPVGVTNEKLFF. The CDR3 nucleotides are TGCGCCAGCAGCTTTAACCCCGTGGGAGTCACTAATGAAAAACTGTTTTTT. The rearrangement uses TRBV5-1 and TRBJ1-4; D gene unclear. This CDR3 has 17 residues. The V end lost 2 bases, the J end lost 2 bases, and 16 bases lay between the germline ends. Germline V gene lookup returns CDR1 SGHRS and CDR2 YFSETQ.

This clone was observed a handful of times. This sequence joins TRBV5-4 and TRBJ2-3; D not certain. V was trimmed by 4 bases and J by 5 bases, leaving 14 bases between them. This CDR3 spans 14 amino acids. Germline CDR1 reads SGHNT; CDR2 reads YYREEE (reference sequence). CDR3 in DNA: TGTGCCAGCAGCCCCCGATATGAGCAAGATACGCAGTATTTT. It specifies CASSPRYEQDTQYF.

This chain joins TRBV9 and TRBJ2-3; no reliable D call. V lost 2 bases and J 1 base, leaving 11 bases between the germline ends. This CDR3 has 15 amino acids. The V gene's germline CDR1 is SGDLS and CDR2 YYNGEE. The chain's CDR3 is CASSVSQRGTDTQYF. CDR3 bases: TGTGCCAGCAGCGTTTCCCAAAGGGGCACAGATACGCAGTATTTT.

V is TRBV5-1 and J is TRBJ2-7; D is uncertain. Germline lookup yields CDR1 SGHRS and CDR2 YFSETQ. Deletions cut 0 bases from V and 7 bases from J, with 14 bases between. The CDR3 totals 14 residues. In DNA form, the CDR3 reads TGCGCCAGCAGCTTGGTTTCCAGGTGGGGAGAGCAGTACTTC. This codes for CASSLVSRWGEQYF.

The rearrangement uses TRBV5-1 and TRBJ2-5; TRBD2 might be the D (6 bases). V shed 4 bases and J shed 5 bases, with 12 bases lying between them. The CDR3 contains 13 residues. Looked up from germline, CDR1 is SGHRS and CDR2 is YFSETQ. CDR3 loop: CASSGTSRETQYF. CDR3 in DNA: TGCGCCAGCAGCGGTACTAGCCGGGAGACCCAGTACTTC.

The chain couples TRBV5-1 to TRBJ1-2; 12 bases agree with TRBD1. The CDR3 is made up of 14 amino acids. The V and J ends lost 4 bases and 4 bases, in that order; junction bases with no gene match: 2. Germline CDR1 is SGHRS and CDR2 is YFSETQ. CDR3 residues: CASSGTGGSYGYTF. CDR3 DNA: TGCGCCAGCAGCGGGACAGGGGGCAGCTATGGCTACACCTTC.

The chain recombines TRBV10-1 with TRBJ2-3, with 7 bases that match TRBD2. Germline V gene data show CDR1 as WNHNN and CDR2 as SYGVQD (reference sequence). V gave up 6 bases and J gave up 3 bases; unmatched junction bases: 6. The CDR3 consists of 14 residues. This CDR3 reads CASSPGLTTDTQYF. The DNA of the CDR3 is TGCGCCAGCAGCCCGGGACTAACAACAGATACGCAGTATTTT.

A single count supports this clone. CDR3 sequence: CASSTNSDTEAFF. The CDR3 DNA follows: TGTGCCAGCAGCACTAACTCAGACACTGAAGCTTTCTTT. The chain couples TRBV7-9 to TRBJ1-1; no firm D call. Trimming pared 5 bases from V and 3 bases from J, leaving 10 bases between. CDR1 and CDR2 (germline): SEHNR, FQNEAQ (reference sequence). The CDR3 covers 13 residues.

The chain employs TRBV2 and TRBJ2-2; 8 positions match TRBD1. After removal of 3 bases from V and 7 bases from J, the junction contained 7 bases not matched to a gene. The CDR3 length is 15 residues. The V gene's germline CDR1 is SNHLY and CDR2 FYNNEI. The chain's CDR3 is CASSDGQGAIGELFF. The DNA for the CDR3 is TGTGCCAGCAGTGATGGGCAGGGGGCCATCGGGGAGCTGTTTTTT.

A word on this clone: The junction does not match germline at one end; this may be a read error. This rearrangement joins TRBV6-5 to TRBJ1-1; D might be TRBD1 (5 bases). CDR3 length equals 12 residues. The germline CDR1 and CDR2 sequences are MNHEY and SVGAGI. The CDR3 DNA reads TGTGCCAGCAGGGGGCCCAACACTGAAGCCTTCTTT. Translated: CASRGPNTEAFF.

The chain carries TRBV4-1 and TRBJ1-6, with D possibly matching TRBD1 (6 bases). V dropped 6 bases and J dropped 4 bases, with 13 bases sitting between them. Germline CDR1 MGHRA, CDR2 YSYEKL. This CDR3 is built from 15 residues. The CDR3 region has the DNA TGCGCCAGCAGAGAAGGACAGAGATATAATTCACCCCTCCACTTT. Translated, it gives CASREGQRYNSPLHF.

The rearrangement links TRBV19 to TRBJ1-6, with a possible D match to TRBD1 (5 bases). V was cut by 6 bases and J by 11 bases, with 17 bases left in between. This CDR3 spans 14 amino acids. Looked up from germline, CDR1 is LNHDA and CDR2 is SQIVND (reference sequence). The CDR3 DNA follows: TGTGCCAGTAGCATCGGACGGGACTTTCCACCCCTCCACTTT. Translated: CASSIGRDFPPLHF.

The V and J genes are TRBV6-1 and TRBJ2-7; the D gene could be TRBD1 or TRBD2 (5 bases each). Germline V lookup: CDR1 MNHNS, CDR2 SASEGT. This CDR3 has 14 amino acids. Trimming cost V 6 bases and J 2 bases, with 14 bases left between them. The CDR3: CASRRGPSAYEQYF. The CDR3, as DNA: TGTGCCAGCAGAAGGGGACCGTCGGCCTACGAGCAGTACTTC.

The chain employs TRBV5-1 and TRBJ1-1; 7 bases agree with TRBD1. This CDR3 spans 14 amino acids. CDR1 is SGHRS and CDR2 is YFSETQ in the germline V gene. V shed 4 bases and J 0 bases; nucleotides not matched to a gene: 3. The CDR3 spells CASSKQGVNTEAFF. The CDR3 bases are TGCGCCAGCAGCAAGCAGGGGGTGAACACTGAAGCTTTCTTT.

This chain connects TRBV6-5 to TRBJ1-6; D remains unclear. The CDR3 sequence is 12 residues long. V lost 5 bases to trimming and J lost 12 bases, with 11 bases between them. Germline V lookup: CDR1 MNHEY, CDR2 SVGAGI. CDR3 sequence: CASSQGGEPLHF. The CDR3 DNA is TGTGCCAGCAGTCAAGGCGGCGAACCCCTCCACTTT.

The chain employs TRBV5-1 and TRBJ2-2; 7 bases agree with TRBD2. The CDR3 has 15 amino acids. V trimming: 4 bases; J trimming: 1 base; junction bases outside the gene matches: 4. From germline, CDR1 is SGHRS and CDR2 YFSETQ. CDR3 in DNA: TGCGCCAGCAGCCGGGGGGACCTGAACACCGGGGAGCTGTTTTTT. Translated: CASSRGDLNTGELFF.

The chain couples TRBV19 to TRBJ2-7, with 7 bases matching TRBD1. Germline CDR1 is LNHDA and CDR2 is SQIVND (reference sequence). CDR3 length equals 15 residues. The trim removed 3 bases at V and 3 bases at J, leaving 8 bases unmatched. CDR3: CASSIWPGQSYEQYF. CDR3 coding DNA: TGTGCCAGTAGTATCTGGCCGGGACAGAGCTACGAGCAGTACTTC.

This chain uses TRBV6-5 with TRBJ1-6; possibly TRBD1 for D (6 bases). V lost 0 bases to trimming and J lost 7 bases, with 7 bases between them. The CDR3 consists of 14 residues. Germline values: CDR1 MNHEY, CDR2 SVGAGI. For the CDR3, the DNA is TGTGCCAGCAGTTACTCACAGGGAAATTCACCCCTCCACTTT. It is translated as CASSYSQGNSPLHF.

The sample holds a few counts of this clone. The chain carries TRBV18 and TRBJ1-6, with TRBD1 matching over 8 bases. Trimming removed 2 bases from V and 0 bases from J; junction bases left unmatched: 0. This CDR3 spans 16 amino acids. Germline V gene sequence: CDR1 KGHSH, CDR2 LQKENI. CDR3 nucleotides: TGTGCCAGCTCACCAGGGACAGGCTCCTATAATTCACCCCTCCACTTT. It specifies CASSPGTGSYNSPLHF.